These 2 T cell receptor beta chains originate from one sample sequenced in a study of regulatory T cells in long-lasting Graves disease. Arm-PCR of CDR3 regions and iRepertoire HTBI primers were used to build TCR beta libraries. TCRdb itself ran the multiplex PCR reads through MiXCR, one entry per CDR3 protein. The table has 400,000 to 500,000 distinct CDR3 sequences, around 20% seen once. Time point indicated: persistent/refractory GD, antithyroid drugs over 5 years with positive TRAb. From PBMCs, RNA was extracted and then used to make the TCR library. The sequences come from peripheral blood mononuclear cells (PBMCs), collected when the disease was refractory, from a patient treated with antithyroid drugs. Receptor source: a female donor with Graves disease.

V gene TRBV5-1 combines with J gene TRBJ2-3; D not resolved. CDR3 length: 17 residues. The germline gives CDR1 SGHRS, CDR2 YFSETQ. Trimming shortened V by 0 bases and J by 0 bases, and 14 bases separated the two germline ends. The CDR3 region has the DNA TGCGCCAGCAGCTTGGAGCTAGTCGTGGGGAGCACAGATACGCAGTATTTT. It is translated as CASSLELVVGSTDTQYF. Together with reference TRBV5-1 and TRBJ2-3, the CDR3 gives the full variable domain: KAGVTQTPRYLIKTRGQQVTLSCSPISGHRSVSWYQQTPGQGLQFLFEYFSETQRNKGNFPGRFSGRQFSNSRSEMNVSTLELGDSALYLCASSLELVVGSTDTQYFGPGTRLTVL.

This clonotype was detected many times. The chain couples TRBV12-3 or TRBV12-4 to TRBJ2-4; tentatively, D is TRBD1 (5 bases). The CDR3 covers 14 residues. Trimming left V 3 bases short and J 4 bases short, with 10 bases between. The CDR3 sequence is CASSLETEKNIQYF. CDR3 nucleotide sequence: TGTGCCAGCAGTTTGGAGACAGAGAAAAACATTCAGTACTTC.